The clone carrying this T cell receptor (beta chain) was observed a few times. The CDR3 sequence is 17 residues long. The V gene end was trimmed by 2 bases and the J gene end by 5 bases; junction bases not matched to a gene: 14. The germline V gene encodes CDR1 SGHTA and CDR2 FQGNSA. The data were produced by immunoSEQ multiplex PCR, yet TCRdb's version contains in-frame clones alone and is incomplete. The sample lists hundreds of thousands of clones, 88% occurring once. This record belongs to a study of shared T cell receptors in the human thymus. The same sample was also used in a study of human thymus T cells. As that study records: Donors were healthy Finnish babies undergoing corrective operations for congenital heart defects. The source of the thymus tissue was resections taken during corrective heart surgery. Gene usage for V and J segments appeared biased in thymic and blood repertoires.

This clonotype originated in a boy younger than two with a congenital heart defect. The sample was thymocytes. V gene TRBV7-2 combines with J gene TRBJ1-2; 7 positions match TRBD1. CDR3 in amino acids: CASSLRCARQGAYGYTF. CDR3 nucleotide sequence: TGTGCCAGCAGCTTACGGTGTGCCAGACAGGGAGCATATGGCTACACCTTC. The full variable domain, with the rest looked up from reference TRBV7-2 and TRBJ1-2, is GAGVSQSPSNKVTEKGKDVELRCDPISGHTALYWYRQSLGQGLEFLIYFQGNSAPDKSGLPSDRFSAERTGGSVSTLTIQRTQQEDSAVYLCASSLRCARQGAYGYTFGSGTRLTVV.